The source of this T cell receptor (beta chain) is a study of cytomegalovirus exposure and HLA in healthy donors. V dropped 4 bases and J dropped 5 bases, with 8 bases sitting between them. The germline V gene encodes CDR1 SNHLY and CDR2 FYNNEI. This CDR3 has 13 amino acids. Some clones are missing from TCRdb's copy, which holds only in-frame ones; the method was immunoSEQ multiplex PCR. Among roughly 350,000 clones listed, 86% were seen once. The sequencing input was PBMCs. This TCR was recovered from a woman under 30 in good health and CMV-seronegative. J is TRBJ2-2 and V is TRBV2; D possibly corresponds to TRBD2 (6 bases). The CDR3 is CASSGGGTGELFF. DNA for the CDR3: TGTGCCAGCAGTGGAGGAGGGACCGGGGAGCTGTTTTTT.